A single sample is the source of the 21 T cell receptor beta chains below, sequenced in a study of T-cell memory formation after mild COVID-19. MiXCR was run by TCRdb on the 5' RACE reads, yielding one entry per CDR3 protein. The table lists over 10,000 distinct CDR3 sequences, around 12% of them singletons. Sequencing was carried out using PBMCs or a T cell subset sorted from them (not recorded which). Receptors were obtained from an adult woman who had mild COVID-19 (a few samples of this study predate the infection). Cell type and time point are not known.

This clonotype was counted many times. The chain combines TRBV24-1 with TRBJ2-3; possible D gene TRBD2, 6 bases. V was cut by 1 base and J by 5 bases, with 15 bases left in between. The CDR3 is 16 amino acids. In germline, CDR1 is KGHDR, CDR2 SFDVKD. The chain's CDR3 is CATSDFGGAFGDTQYF. CDR3 nucleotides: TGTGCCACCAGTGATTTCGGGGGAGCGTTTGGAGATACGCAGTATTTT.

This clonotype was counted many times. The rearrangement links TRBV4-1 to TRBJ1-5, with TRBD1 matching 7 bases. J gave up 2 bases and V 3 bases, and 10 bases lay outside the gene matches. Germline V gives CDR1 MGHRA, CDR2 YSYEKL. The CDR3 loop spans 17 amino acids. The chain's CDR3 is CASSHGEGATRNQPQHF. CDR3 bases: TGCGCCAGCAGCCACGGAGAGGGGGCGACCCGCAATCAGCCCCAGCATTTT.

This clonotype showed up many times. The DNA of the CDR3 is TGTGCCAGCAGCTCCAACCGGGACTGGAGCTCCTACGAGCAGTACTTC. Amino acids: CASSSNRDWSSYEQYF. The rearrangement joins TRBV7-2 to TRBJ2-7; perhaps TRBD2 as D (6 bases). V shed 4 bases and J shed 0 bases, with 16 bases lying between them. In germline, CDR1 is SGHTA, CDR2 FQGNSA. The CDR3 is 16 amino acids.

This clonotype showed up many times. The chain combines TRBV21-1 with TRBJ2-7; TRBD1, as called in the table, went unchecked against the DNA. TRBV21-1 is reported as a pseudogene. CDR3 length: 15 residues. The CDR3 region has the DNA TGTGCCAGCAGCTTCCACGGCCCCGACTTGAACGAGCAGTACTTC. This sequence encodes CASSFHGPDLNEQYF.

This clonotype has a count of ten or more. V and J are TRBV7-2 and TRBJ1-1; D may be TRBD1 (5 bases). From germline, CDR1 is SGHTA and CDR2 FQGNSA. The CDR3 covers 17 residues. V lost 1 base, J lost 3 bases, and 18 bases lay in between. The CDR3 nucleotides read TGTGCCAGCAGCTTAGTGCCAGGGAGCCCCAGGGACACTGAAGCTTTCTTT. This gives the protein CASSLVPGSPRDTEAFF.

CDR3 protein: CASSPYSGIDNSPLHF. The CDR3, as DNA: TGTGCCAGCAGCCCATATTCCGGAATTGATAATTCACCCCTCCACTTT. V usage is TRBV11-2 and J usage is TRBJ1-6; D gene ambiguous. CDR3 size: 16 residues. V gave up 5 bases and J gave up 5 bases, with 16 bases separating them. Germline CDR1 SGHAT, CDR2 FQNNGV. Full variable domain (rest looked up from reference TRBV11-2 and TRBJ1-6): EAGVAQSPRYKIIEKRQSVAFWCNPISGHATLYWYQQILGQGPKLLIQFQNNGVVDDSQLPKDRFSAERLKGVDSTLKIQPAKLEDSAVYLCASSPYSGIDNSPLHFGNGTRLTVT.

This chain uses TRBV7-8 with TRBJ2-3; 9 nucleotides line up with TRBD2. V was pared by 5 bases and J by 4 bases, with 10 bases of the junction left unmatched. Germline V gene sequence: CDR1 SGHVS, CDR2 FQNEAQ. The CDR3 is made up of 16 amino acids. The CDR3 region is CASSPGAGGMSDTQYF. In nucleotides, the CDR3 is TGTGCCAGCAGCCCGGGAGCGGGGGGAATGTCAGATACGCAGTATTTT.

Many counts were recorded for this clonotype. The gene calls are TRBV27 and TRBJ2-7; D ambiguous. The V end was cut by 9 bases, the J end by 2 bases, with 14 bases between. This CDR3 comprises 13 residues. CDR1 MNHEY and CDR2 SMNVEV come from the germline V gene (reference sequence). CDR3 DNA sequence: TGTGCCAGTTTATCTATGGGCCCCTACGAGCAGTACTTC. This encodes CASLSMGPYEQYF.

At least ten counts were recorded for this clonotype. The genes are TRBV12-3 or TRBV12-4 and TRBJ2-3; D is perhaps TRBD2 (6 bases). CDR3 length: 13 amino acids. Trimming took off 8 bases at V and 2 bases at J, with 11 bases between the two ends. The CDR3 region has the DNA TGTGCCAGCCGGGCGGGGAACACAGATACGCAGTATTTT. This sequence encodes CASRAGNTDTQYF.

This clonotype showed up many times. The genes are TRBV9 and TRBJ1-5; D uncertain. The CDR3 consists of 15 residues. V was pared by 0 bases and J by 1 base, with 8 bases between. In germline, CDR1 is SGDLS, CDR2 YYNGEE. CDR3 coding DNA: TGTGCCAGCAGCGTAGGGGATCTAAGCAATCAGCCCCAGCATTTT. It translates to CASSVGDLSNQPQHF.

At least ten counts were recorded for this clonotype. The CDR3 loop reads CASSLAILAGELFF. The CDR3 DNA reads as TGTGCCAGCAGTTTAGCTATACTCGCCGGGGAGCTGTTTTTT. J is TRBJ2-2 and V is TRBV12-3 or TRBV12-4; D call uncertain. The CDR3 runs 14 residues. V gave up 0 bases and J gave up 6 bases, with 8 bases separating them.

The chain is built from TRBV7-9 and TRBJ2-7, with 13 nucleotides matching TRBD2. The germline V gene encodes CDR1 SEHNR and CDR2 FQNEAQ (reference sequence). The CDR3 totals 15 residues. The ends lost 3 bases at V and 4 bases at J; junction bases unmatched: 3. The CDR3 loop is CASSFGTSGAYEQYF. The DNA for the CDR3 is TGTGCCAGCAGCTTTGGGACTAGCGGGGCGTACGAGCAGTACTTC.

This clonotype is medium-sized (0.01 to 0.1%) in the sample. The chain links TRBV12-3 or TRBV12-4 to TRBJ2-7; 8 nucleotides line up with TRBD2. The length of the CDR3 is 12 residues. With 5 bases clipped from V and 5 bases from J, the junction kept 2 bases outside the gene matches. DNA for the CDR3: TGTGCCAGCAGTAAAGCGGGGGACGAGCAGTACTTC. The encoded protein is CASSKAGDEQYF.

The table lists this clonotype with many counts. The chain has TRBV2 and TRBJ1-5; D call uncertain. V lost 3 bases to trimming and J lost 1 base, with 10 bases between them. There are 15 residues in the CDR3. From germline, CDR1 is SNHLY and CDR2 FYNNEI. The CDR3 coding sequence is TGTGCCAGCAGTGAGGGAGGTGTGAGCAATCAGCCCCAGCATTTT. Translating it yields CASSEGGVSNQPQHF.

Many counts were recorded for this clonotype. The chain carries TRBV7-9 and TRBJ2-3; the match to TRBD2 covers 7 bases. Germline trimming cut 1 base from V and 1 base from J; bases unmatched to any gene: 8. CDR3 length: 17 residues. Germline V gives CDR1 SEHNR, CDR2 FQNEAQ (reference sequence). CDR3 protein: CASSLGSAGSRTDTQYF. Here the CDR3 DNA reads TGTGCCAGCAGCTTAGGGTCAGCGGGGAGTCGCACAGATACGCAGTATTTT. The full variable domain, rest sourced from reference TRBV7-9 and TRBJ2-3, is DTGVSQNPRHKITKRGQNVTFRCDPISEHNRLYWYRQTLGQGPEFLTYFQNEAQLEKSRLLSDRFSAERPKGSFSTLEIQRTEQGDSAMYLCASSLGSAGSRTDTQYFGPGTRLTVL.

This clonotype was detected ten times or more. The gene calls are TRBV7-9 and TRBJ2-3; D is unresolved. V lost 6 bases to trimming and J lost 5 bases, with 9 bases between them. From germline, CDR1 is SEHNR and CDR2 FQNEAQ (reference sequence). This CDR3 has 12 amino acids. The CDR3 coding sequence is TGTGCCAGCAGTAGGGCTAGAGATACGCAGTATTTT. Residues: CASSRARDTQYF.

This clonotype has ten or more counts. This chain uses TRBV12-3 or TRBV12-4 with TRBJ2-1; 9 nucleotides line up with TRBD2. This CDR3 spans 19 amino acids. Unmatched junction bases numbered 10, after V lost 1 base and J lost 0 bases. The CDR3 is CASSLDGTSSGGSYNEQFF. The CDR3 DNA reads TGTGCCAGCAGTTTAGATGGGACTAGCAGCGGCGGCTCCTACAATGAGCAGTTCTTC.

In its sample, this clonotype was seen many times. The V gene is TRBV7-2, the J gene TRBJ1-2; D may be TRBD1 (5 bases). The germline V gene has CDR1 SGHTA and CDR2 FQGNSA. V lost 3 bases to trimming and J lost 0 bases, with 20 bases between them. The CDR3 is made up of 18 amino acids. The CDR3 region is CASSFDWQGLYPNYGYTF. CDR3 nucleotide sequence: TGTGCCAGCAGCTTCGATTGGCAGGGTTTATATCCTAACTATGGCTACACCTTC. The variable domain in full, with the rest retrieved from reference TRBV7-2 and TRBJ1-2, is GAGVSQSPSNKVTEKGKDVELRCDPISGHTALYWYRQSLGQGLEFLIYFQGNSAPDKSGLPSDRFSAERTGGSVSTLTIQRTQQEDSAVYLCASSFDWQGLYPNYGYTFGSGTRLTVV.

The chain carries TRBV3-1 and TRBJ2-5; D is undetermined. The CDR3 totals 13 residues. CDR1 and CDR2 from the germline V gene are LGHDT and YNNKEL (reference sequence). Trimming left V 0 bases short and J 6 bases short, with 8 bases between. The chain's CDR3 is CASSQDPKQTQYF. The CDR3 DNA sequence: TGTGCCAGCAGCCAAGATCCCAAGCAGACCCAGTACTTC.

Notes on this clonotype: This clone may be a read error of a much larger clone one base away. V is TRBV5-1 and J is TRBJ2-7; possibly TRBD1 for D (6 bases). Trimming took off 8 bases at V and 4 bases at J, with 16 bases between the two ends. CDR1 is SGHRS and CDR2 is YFSETQ in the germline V gene. The CDR3 runs 13 residues. The CDR3 DNA is TGCGCCAGAAGCCGGTCAAGGGGGTACGAGCAGTACTTC. Translating gives CARSRSRGYEQYF.

This clonotype occurred many times. V and J are TRBV19 and TRBJ1-1; D perhaps matches TRBD1 (5 bases). Trimming pared 2 bases from V and 3 bases from J, leaving 28 bases between. CDR1 and CDR2 from the germline V gene are LNHDA and SQIVND (reference sequence). The CDR3 length is 20 residues. The CDR3 region has the DNA TGTGCCAGTAGTATACCGCCCAGCAGGGAATTCTACGCAGGCGACACTGAAGCTTTCTTT. Residues: CASSIPPSREFYAGDTEAFF.